The 9 T cell receptor beta chains listed next were all sequenced from one sample in a study of somatic mutations in cytotoxic T cells in rheumatoid arthritis. The data were produced by immunoSEQ multiplex PCR, yet TCRdb's version contains in-frame clones alone and is incomplete. This table holds 6,000 to 7,000 clones, approximately 77% found once. The sequencing input was CD8+ T cells sorted from blood. These receptors all stem from a woman in her fifties or sixties in good health.

By frequency in the sample, this clone is medium-sized. The chain couples TRBV29-1 to TRBJ1-1; TRBD1 matches at 7 bases. The V and J ends lost 4 bases and 1 base, in that order; junction bases with no gene match: 3. The CDR3 extends over 13 amino acids. Germline lookup yields CDR1 SQVTM and CDR2 ANQGSEA. The CDR3 spells CSVGQGTNTEAFF. In DNA form, the CDR3 reads TGCAGCGTTGGACAGGGTACGAACACTGAAGCTTTCTTT.

This clone was detected a few times. The rearrangement joins TRBV6-4 to TRBJ2-3; D gene unclear. The CDR3 loop spans 13 amino acids. The V gene's germline CDR1 is MRHNA and CDR2 SNTAGT. Deletions cut 3 bases from V and 2 bases from J, with 6 bases between. In DNA form, the CDR3 reads TGTGCCAGCAGTGAACGCGACACAGATACGCAGTATTTT. This sequence encodes CASSERDTDTQYF.

The rearrangement joins TRBV27 to TRBJ2-7; 8 bases line up with TRBD2. CDR1 is MNHEY and CDR2 is SMNVEV in the germline V gene (reference sequence). J gave up 3 bases and V 5 bases, and 3 bases lay outside the gene matches. The CDR3 sequence is 13 residues long. The CDR3 sequence is CASSPGGGYEQYF. DNA for the CDR3: TGTGCCAGCAGTCCCGGGGGGGGCTACGAGCAGTACTTC.

The rearrangement uses TRBV28 and TRBJ2-7, with 7 bases lining up with TRBD2. V was pared by 5 bases and J by 3 bases, with 10 bases of the junction left unmatched. The CDR3 contains 15 residues. Germline values: CDR1 MDHEN, CDR2 SYDVKM. The CDR3 is CASSGTSENFYEQYF. The CDR3 DNA is TGTGCCAGCAGTGGAACTAGCGAGAATTTCTACGAGCAGTACTTC.

The V call is TRBV5-6, the J call TRBJ2-1; 11 bases map to TRBD2. V trimming: 4 bases; J trimming: 1 base; junction bases outside the gene matches: 7. CDR3 length: 17 residues. Germline CDR1 is SGHDT and CDR2 is YYEEEE. The CDR3: CASSPLTSGISYNEQFF. The DNA of the CDR3 is TGTGCCAGCAGCCCGTTGACTAGCGGGATATCCTACAATGAGCAGTTCTTC. Based on the CDR3 plus reference TRBV5-6 and TRBJ2-1, the full variable domain is DAGVTQSPTHLIKTRGQQVTLRCSPKSGHDTVSWYQQALGQGPQFIFQYYEEEERQRGNFPDRFSGHQFPNYSSELNVNALLLGDSALYLCASSPLTSGISYNEQFFGPGTRLTVL.

This chain links TRBV9 with TRBJ1-5; D call uncertain. The CDR3 runs to 15 residues. V was trimmed by 0 bases and J by 5 bases, leaving 12 bases between them. Looked up from germline, CDR1 is SGDLS and CDR2 is YYNGEE. The CDR3 is CASSVGGATHQPQHF. The CDR3 DNA follows: TGTGCCAGCAGCGTAGGGGGAGCCACCCATCAGCCCCAGCATTTT.

The chain couples TRBV6-9 to TRBJ2-7; D is perhaps TRBD1 (5 bases). Germline V gene data show CDR1 as MNHGY and CDR2 as SVAAGI. The length of the CDR3 is 13 residues. Trimming cost V 4 bases and J 6 bases, with 13 bases left between them. CDR3 region: CASSWMTTGEQYF. CDR3 nucleotides: TGTGCCAGCAGTTGGATGACCACAGGCGAGCAGTACTTC.

CDR3 coding DNA: TGTGCCAGCAGCGTACGGGGGTTTAGCACAGATACGCAGTATTTT. It specifies CASSVRGFSTDTQYF. This rearrangement joins TRBV9 to TRBJ2-3; tentatively, D is TRBD2 (6 bases). The CDR3 covers 15 residues. V lost 1 base and J 0 bases, leaving 9 bases between the germline ends. CDR1 is SGDLS, CDR2 YYNGEE, per germline.

The sample holds a few counts of this clone. The chain employs TRBV18 and TRBJ1-4, with 8 bases fitting TRBD1. The CDR3 runs 15 residues. CDR1 KGHSH and CDR2 LQKENI come from the germline V gene. V lost 3 bases to trimming and J lost 6 bases; unmatched junction nucleotides: 6. The CDR3 coding sequence is TGTGCCAGCTCACCCGGGGACAGGTATTATGAAAAACTGTTTTTT. Amino acids: CASSPGDRYYEKLFF.